These 32 T cell receptor beta chains came from one sample sequenced in a study of cytomegalovirus exposure and HLA in healthy donors. PCR employed 60 Vbeta and 13 Jbeta primers. Generated by immunoSEQ multiplex PCR, the TCRdb table keeps only in-frame clones and is missing some. This table has some 60,000 clones, around 81% appearing once. The sample comprised PBMCs. The receptors were gathered from a male donor in good health and CMV-seronegative.

The gene calls are TRBV2 and TRBJ2-3; 9 nucleotides align to TRBD2. The CDR3 has 17 residues. Germline trimming cut 11 bases from V and 4 bases from J; bases unmatched to any gene: 19. Looked up from germline, CDR1 is SNHLY and CDR2 is FYNNEI. In nucleotides, the CDR3 is TGTGCCGGCAACCACATGAGGGCTAGCGGGGAGTCAGATACGCAGTATTTT. Amino acids: CAGNHMRASGESDTQYF.

In the case of this clone: Distinct nucleotide sequences in the sample also encode this CDR3. The V call is TRBV27, the J call TRBJ1-5, with D maybe TRBD1 (5 bases). Germline V lookup: CDR1 MNHEY, CDR2 SMNVEV (reference sequence). V lost 2 bases and J 0 bases, leaving 8 bases between the germline ends. The CDR3 is made up of 15 amino acids. DNA of the CDR3: TGTGCCAGCAGTTTACGGGGGTATAGCAATCAGCCCCAGCATTTT. Residues: CASSLRGYSNQPQHF.

DNA for the CDR3: TGCGCCAGCAGCCACGGACACGCTGAACATGGCTACACCTTC. The encoded protein is CASSHGHAEHGYTF. This chain uses TRBV5-1 with TRBJ1-2; D might be TRBD1 (5 bases). Germline assignment: CDR1 SGHRS and CDR2 YFSETQ. The CDR3 contains 14 residues. Trimming pared 4 bases from V and 6 bases from J, leaving 16 bases between.

This clone was detected once. V usage is TRBV5-1 and J usage is TRBJ2-2; D is uncertain. V was clipped by 3 bases and J by 2 bases, with 11 bases between them. Germline CDR1 reads SGHRS; CDR2 reads YFSETQ. CDR3 length: 15 amino acids. This CDR3 reads CASSSSLSNTGELFF. The CDR3 DNA sequence: TGCGCCAGCAGCTCTTCCCTAAGCAACACCGGGGAGCTGTTTTTT.

This chain links TRBV9 with TRBJ2-1; 15 positions match TRBD2. This CDR3 comprises 18 residues. J was trimmed by 9 bases and V by 3 bases; bases with no gene match: 13. The germline CDR1 and CDR2 sequences are SGDLS and YYNGEE. The CDR3 sequence is CASSAPDGTSGGLGEQFF. CDR3 bases: TGTGCCAGCAGCGCCCCAGATGGGACTAGCGGGGGGTTGGGTGAGCAGTTCTTC. The whole variable domain, remainder taken from reference TRBV9 and TRBJ2-1, is DSGVTQTPKHLITATGQRVTLRCSPRSGDLSVYWYQQSLDQGLQFLIQYYNGEERAKGNILERFSAQQFPDLHSELNLSSLELGDSALYFCASSAPDGTSGGLGEQFFGPGTRLTVL.

The genes are TRBV7-9 and TRBJ1-6; TRBD1 might be the D (6 bases). CDR3 length equals 16 residues. Germline V gene data show CDR1 as SEHNR and CDR2 as FQNEAQ (reference sequence). V shed 4 bases and J shed 0 bases, with 10 bases lying between them. The CDR3 nucleotides read TGTGCCAGCAGCTCCACAGGGAGCTCCTATAATTCACCCCTCCACTTT. This codes for CASSSTGSSYNSPLHF.

The chain recombines TRBV6-5 with TRBJ1-1; 7 nucleotides agree with TRBD1. The V gene's germline CDR1 is MNHEY and CDR2 SVGAGI. The CDR3 extends over 14 amino acids. Trimming removed 7 bases from V and 5 bases from J; junction bases left unmatched: 10. CDR3: CASTRPGGGTEAFF. DNA of the CDR3: TGTGCCAGCACTAGACCAGGGGGAGGAACTGAAGCTTTCTTT.

The chain links TRBV28 to TRBJ2-3; 9 bases align to TRBD1. The CDR3 loop spans 17 amino acids. From germline, CDR1 is MDHEN and CDR2 SYDVKM. V dropped 8 bases and J dropped 1; count of bases not matched to a gene: 13. CDR3 in DNA: TGTGCCAGCGGCCCACAGGGGGCAGTATCAGGCACAGATACGCAGTATTTT. Residues: CASGPQGAVSGTDTQYF.

This rearrangement joins TRBV25-1 to TRBJ2-5, with 9 bases lining up with TRBD1. The CDR3 is made up of 16 amino acids. Germline loops: CDR1 MGHDK, CDR2 SYGVNS. V trimming: 2 bases; J trimming: 2 bases; junction bases outside the gene matches: 6. Here the CDR3 reads CASSEGGTGLQETQYF. The CDR3 DNA is TGTGCCAGCAGTGAAGGAGGGACAGGGTTACAAGAGACCCAGTACTTC.

Remarks on this clone: No conserved phenylalanine or tryptophan ends this CDR3, so it is likely a read error. The chain recombines TRBV4-3 with TRBJ1-1; 8 bases match TRBD1. CDR1 is LGHNA and CDR2 is YSLEER in the germline V gene. The V segment lost 6 bases and the J segment 1 base; nucleotides outside the gene matches: 13. CDR3 size: 17 residues. The CDR3 loop reads CASSRGPAGTGNTEAFS. CDR3 in DNA: TGCGCCAGCAGTCGAGGGCCGGCGGGGACAGGGAACACTGAAGCTTTCTCT.

The J gene is TRBJ2-7, the V gene TRBV18; the D gene is possibly TRBD2 (5 bases). Germline V gene sequence: CDR1 KGHSH, CDR2 LQKENI. With 0 bases removed from V and 5 bases from J, the gap between germline ends came to 14 bases. The CDR3 has 15 residues. CDR3 residues: CASSPPRQEEDEQYF. The CDR3 DNA follows: TGTGCCAGCTCACCACCGAGGCAGGAGGAGGACGAGCAGTACTTC.

Points on this clone: One junction end disagrees with the germline gene, perhaps due to a read error. This chain links TRBV6-5 with TRBJ1-1; no definite D call. In germline, CDR1 is MNHEY, CDR2 SVGAGI. The CDR3 spans 11 residues. The CDR3 region is CASSYQGDCYF. The DNA for the CDR3 is TGTGCCAGCAGTTACCAAGGAGACTGTTACTTT.

The chain has TRBV27 and TRBJ2-7; D is ambiguous. The V gene lost 4 bases and the J gene lost 4 bases, with 11 bases spanning the gap. From germline, CDR1 is MNHEY and CDR2 SMNVEV (reference sequence). The CDR3 length is 13 residues. DNA of the CDR3: TGTGCCAGCAGTTATGTGGGCCCTTACGAGCAGTACTTC. Encoded protein: CASSYVGPYEQYF.

This chain links TRBV11-2 with TRBJ1-5; TRBD1 might be the D (5 bases). V lost 1 base to trimming and J lost 0 bases, with 10 bases between them. In germline, CDR1 is SGHAT, CDR2 FQNNGV. This CDR3 contains 16 residues. CDR3 nucleotide sequence: TGTGCCAGCAGCTTAGGACGGGGGATTAGCAATCAGCCCCAGCATTTT. It translates to CASSLGRGISNQPQHF.

The CDR3 sequence is CASQGGAGYTF. For the CDR3, the DNA is TGTGCCAGCCAAGGGGGGGCTGGCTACACCTTC. The chain carries TRBV7-2 and TRBJ1-2; tentative D call: TRBD1 (6 bases). This CDR3 region has 11 residues. The V gene lost 8 bases and the J gene lost 7 bases, with 11 bases spanning the gap. CDR1 SGHTA and CDR2 FQGNSA come from the germline V gene.

The chain links TRBV5-1 to TRBJ1-4; 8 bases are a match to TRBD1. The V and J ends lost 3 bases and 13 bases, in that order; junction bases with no gene match: 14. This CDR3 is 15 amino acids long. Per the germline V gene, CDR1 is SGHRS and CDR2 is YFSETQ. The CDR3 here is CASSWGDRGRYGLFF. The CDR3 nucleotides read TGCGCCAGCAGCTGGGGCGACAGGGGCCGTTACGGACTGTTTTTT.

This sequence joins TRBV7-8 and TRBJ1-1; TRBD1 might be the D (6 bases). Germline V gives CDR1 SGHVS, CDR2 FQNEAQ. V dropped 1 base and J dropped 1 base, with 10 bases sitting between them. CDR3 length: 15 residues. CDR3 nucleotide sequence: TGTGCCAGCAGCTTAGGACGGACAGAGAACACTGAAGCTTTCTTT. It codes for CASSLGRTENTEAFF.

This clone was found a few times. At one end, the junction sequence differs from germline, possibly due to a read error. The chain employs TRBV10-3 and TRBJ2-7, with D possibly matching TRBD2 (6 bases). Germline V gene data show CDR1 as ENHRY and CDR2 as SYGVKD. This CDR3 spans 14 amino acids. CDR3 coding DNA: TGTGCCAGCAGTGAATGGGACTGGGGCTACGAGCAGTACTTC. Translation gives CASSEWDWGYEQYF.

The chain uses TRBV15 and TRBJ2-7; 12 bases are shared with TRBD2. V lost 6 bases, J lost 6 bases, and 15 bases stayed unmatched. The CDR3 length is 17 residues. Looked up from germline, CDR1 is LNHNV and CDR2 is YYDKDF (reference sequence). CDR3 nucleotide sequence: TGTGCCACCAGTTCCGGGACTAGCGGGTGGGCCAACTCCGAGCAGTACTTC. Its translation: CATSSGTSGWANSEQYF. The full variable domain, with the rest looked up from reference TRBV15 and TRBJ2-7, is DAMVIQNPRYQVTQFGKPVTLSCSQTLNHNVMYWYQQKSSQAPKLLFHYYDKDFNNEADTPDNFQSRRPNTSFCFLDIRSPGLGDTAMYLCATSSGTSGWANSEQYFGPGTRLTVT.

In its sample, this clone ranks as large. Here the CDR3 reads CASSGEVATEAFF. The DNA of the CDR3 is TGTGCCAGCAGTGGGGAGGTGGCGACTGAAGCTTTCTTT. The J gene is TRBJ1-1, the V gene TRBV2, with no clear D. CDR1 is SNHLY, CDR2 FYNNEI, per germline. Deletions cut 4 bases from V and 5 bases from J, with 11 bases between. The CDR3 totals 13 residues.

The chain is built from TRBV7-9 and TRBJ1-1, with 12 bases lining up with TRBD1. Germline CDR1 and CDR2: SEHNR and FQNEAQ (reference sequence). The length of the CDR3 is 14 residues. V gave up 2 bases and J gave up 11 bases; unmatched junction bases: 6. The CDR3 spells CASSLKGQGAWAFF. CDR3 nucleotides: TGTGCCAGCAGCTTAAAGGGACAGGGGGCCTGGGCTTTCTTT.

The chain recombines TRBV19 with TRBJ2-3; 10 bases fit TRBD2. CDR1 is LNHDA, CDR2 SQIVND, per germline (reference sequence). V lost 2 bases, J lost 3 bases, and 8 bases stayed unmatched. The CDR3 covers 17 residues. The CDR3 bases are TGTGCCAGTAGTATAAGATCAAGCGGGGGGGCAACAGATACGCAGTATTTT. Translating gives CASSIRSSGGATDTQYF.

The DNA for the CDR3 is TGTGCCAGCAGCTCTACGAGCGGGGACTCCTACGAGCAGTACTTC. It specifies CASSSTSGDSYEQYF. The chain employs TRBV7-2 and TRBJ2-7; TRBD2 aligns across 7 bases. CDR3 length: 15 residues. After removal of 4 bases from V and 0 bases from J, the junction contained 6 bases not matched to a gene. Germline values: CDR1 SGHTA, CDR2 FQGNSA.

The gene calls are TRBV6-5 and TRBJ1-1; 7 bases map to TRBD1. The CDR3 covers 14 residues. In germline, CDR1 is MNHEY, CDR2 SVGAGI. Losses at the gene ends were 2 bases for V and 1 base for J; bases not matched to a gene: 1. DNA of the CDR3: TGTGCCAGCAGTTACAGGGGGCCGAACACTGAAGCTTTCTTT. Protein: CASSYRGPNTEAFF.

This chain links TRBV4-3 with TRBJ1-2; D not certain. Germline CDR1 and CDR2: LGHNA and YSLEER. The germline V and J ends were trimmed by 1 base and 1 base, with 10 bases remaining between them. The CDR3 is made up of 15 amino acids. The CDR3 protein is CASSQGPPGNYGYTF. The CDR3 DNA reads TGCGCCAGCAGCCAAGGCCCTCCGGGTAACTATGGCTACACCTTC.

This sequence joins TRBV4-2 and TRBJ1-3; 7 bases fit TRBD1. The CDR3 is made up of 15 amino acids. The germline V gene has CDR1 LGHNA and CDR2 YNFKEQ. The ends lost 2 bases at V and 1 base at J; junction bases unmatched: 2. The CDR3 coding sequence is TGTGCCAGCAGCCAACTGACAGGGTCTGGAAACACCATATATTTT. Amino acid sequence: CASSQLTGSGNTIYF.

This chain uses TRBV6-5 with TRBJ2-3; 12 bases are a match to TRBD2. In germline, CDR1 is MNHEY, CDR2 SVGAGI. The V gene end was trimmed by 4 bases and the J gene end by 4 bases; junction bases not matched to a gene: 3. The CDR3 sequence is 15 residues long. In DNA form, the CDR3 reads TGTGCCAGCAGTTCCTCTAGCGGGGGGGCAGATACGCAGTATTTT. Protein sequence: CASSSSSGGADTQYF.

This clone was detected only a few times. The V call is TRBV5-1, the J call TRBJ2-1; 7 positions match TRBD2. V was pared by 0 bases and J by 2 bases, with 5 bases of the junction left unmatched. Germline V CDR1 and CDR2: SGHRS, YFSETQ. The CDR3 runs to 16 residues. CDR3 nucleotides: TGCGCCAGCAGCTTGGTCCTAGCGGCTACCTACAATGAGCAGTTCTTC. It specifies CASSLVLAATYNEQFF. The whole variable domain, filled in from reference TRBV5-1 and TRBJ2-1, reads KAGVTQTPRYLIKTRGQQVTLSCSPISGHRSVSWYQQTPGQGLQFLFEYFSETQRNKGNFPGRFSGRQFSNSRSEMNVSTLELGDSALYLCASSLVLAATYNEQFFGPGTRLTVL.

This chain connects TRBV19 to TRBJ2-3, with TRBD2 identical over 12 bases. The CDR3 spans 17 residues. Germline V CDR1 and CDR2: LNHDA, SQIVND (reference sequence). The trim removed 4 bases at V and 0 bases at J, leaving 5 bases unmatched. CDR3 coding DNA: TGTGCCAGTAGTACTACTAGCGGGGGGACTAGCACAGATACGCAGTATTTT. Amino acid sequence: CASSTTSGGTSTDTQYF.

This chain connects TRBV4-1 to TRBJ2-1; 8 bases are shared with TRBD1. Germline-derived CDR1 and CDR2 are MGHRA and YSYEKL. Trimming cost V 2 bases and J 5 bases; bases outside gene matches: 5. The CDR3 sequence is 15 residues long. Here the CDR3 reads CASSQTGQADNEQFF. CDR3 nucleotide sequence: TGCGCCAGCAGCCAAACGGGACAGGCCGACAATGAGCAGTTCTTC.

As DNA, the CDR3 is TGTGCCAGCAGCTTAGGGTCGGTGTGGGGCCCAATTCAGGGCTACACCTTC. It is translated as CASSLGSVWGPIQGYTF. The chain links TRBV13 to TRBJ1-2; TRBD1 is a possible D gene (5 bases). The V gene's germline CDR1 is PRHDT and CDR2 FYEKMQ (reference sequence). The CDR3 runs to 17 residues. V shed 0 bases and J shed 8 bases, with 22 bases lying between them.

This clone has only one observation. The chain is built from TRBV5-1 and TRBJ2-7, with D maybe TRBD1 (6 bases). Germline V gene data show CDR1 as SGHRS and CDR2 as YFSETQ. Between the trimmed V and J ends, which lost 2 bases and 2 bases, there was a span of 8 bases. This CDR3 is built from 13 residues. The CDR3 spells CASSFGTTYEQYF. The CDR3 DNA reads TGCGCCAGCAGCTTCGGGACAACCTACGAGCAGTACTTC. Full variable domain (missing parts from reference TRBV5-1 and TRBJ2-7): KAGVTQTPRYLIKTRGQQVTLSCSPISGHRSVSWYQQTPGQGLQFLFEYFSETQRNKGNFPGRFSGRQFSNSRSEMNVSTLELGDSALYLCASSFGTTYEQYFGPGTRLTVT.